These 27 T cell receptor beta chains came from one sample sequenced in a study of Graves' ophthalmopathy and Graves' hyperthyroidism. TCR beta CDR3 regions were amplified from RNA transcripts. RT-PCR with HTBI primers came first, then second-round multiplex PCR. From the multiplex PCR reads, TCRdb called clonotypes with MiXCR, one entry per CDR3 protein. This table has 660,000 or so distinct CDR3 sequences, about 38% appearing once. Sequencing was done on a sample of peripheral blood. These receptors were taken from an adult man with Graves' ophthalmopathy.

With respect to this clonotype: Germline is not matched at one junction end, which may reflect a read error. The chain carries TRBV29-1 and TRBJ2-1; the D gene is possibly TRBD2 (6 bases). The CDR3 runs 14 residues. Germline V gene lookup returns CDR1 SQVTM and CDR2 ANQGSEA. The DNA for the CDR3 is TGCAGCGTTGACAGCGGGCGCTCCTACAATGAGCAATTCTTC. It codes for CSVDSGRSYNEQFF.

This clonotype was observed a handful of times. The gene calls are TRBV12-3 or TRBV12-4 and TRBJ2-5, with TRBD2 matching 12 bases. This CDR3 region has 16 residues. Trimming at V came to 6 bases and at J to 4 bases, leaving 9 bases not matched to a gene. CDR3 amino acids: CASRDRLAGARETQYF. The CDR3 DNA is TGTGCCAGCAGGGATCGACTAGCGGGGGCGAGAGAGACCCAGTACTTC.

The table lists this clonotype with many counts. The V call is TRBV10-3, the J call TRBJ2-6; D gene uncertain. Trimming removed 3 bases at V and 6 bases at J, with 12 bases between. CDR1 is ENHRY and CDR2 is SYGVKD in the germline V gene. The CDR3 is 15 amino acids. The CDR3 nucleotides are TGTGCCATCAGTGACTCGACCTCTTTGGCCAACGTCCTGACTTTC. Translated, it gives CAISDSTSLANVLTF.

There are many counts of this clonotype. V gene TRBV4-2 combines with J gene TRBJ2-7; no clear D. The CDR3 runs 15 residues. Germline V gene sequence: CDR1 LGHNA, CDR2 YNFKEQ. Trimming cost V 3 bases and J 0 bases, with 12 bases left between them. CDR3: CASSQETTSSYEQYF. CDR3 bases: TGTGCCAGCAGCCAGGAGACAACAAGCTCCTACGAGCAGTACTTC.

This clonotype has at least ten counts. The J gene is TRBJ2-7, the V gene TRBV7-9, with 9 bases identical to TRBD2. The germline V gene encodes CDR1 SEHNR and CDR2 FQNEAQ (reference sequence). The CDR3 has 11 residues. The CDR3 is CVAGVGYEQYF. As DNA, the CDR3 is TGTGTAGCGGGAGTAGGATACGAGCAGTACTTC.

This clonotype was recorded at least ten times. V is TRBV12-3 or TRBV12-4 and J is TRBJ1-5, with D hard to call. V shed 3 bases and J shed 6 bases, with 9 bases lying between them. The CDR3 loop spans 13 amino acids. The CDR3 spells CASSFGRAQPQHF. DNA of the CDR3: TGTGCCAGCAGTTTTGGGAGGGCTCAGCCCCAGCATTTT.

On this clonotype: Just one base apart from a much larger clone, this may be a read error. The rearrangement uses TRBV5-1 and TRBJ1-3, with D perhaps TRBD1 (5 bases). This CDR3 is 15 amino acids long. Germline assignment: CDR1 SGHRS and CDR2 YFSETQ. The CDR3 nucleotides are TGCGACAGCAGCTTGATTGGGGGAGACGGAAACACCATATATTTT. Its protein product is CDSSLIGGDGNTIYF. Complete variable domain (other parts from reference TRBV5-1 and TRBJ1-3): KAGVTQTPRYLIKTRGQQVTLSCSPISGHRSVSWYQQTPGQGLQFLFEYFSETQRNKGNFPGRFSGRQFSNSRSEMNVSTLELGDSALYLCDSSLIGGDGNTIYFGEGSWLTVV.

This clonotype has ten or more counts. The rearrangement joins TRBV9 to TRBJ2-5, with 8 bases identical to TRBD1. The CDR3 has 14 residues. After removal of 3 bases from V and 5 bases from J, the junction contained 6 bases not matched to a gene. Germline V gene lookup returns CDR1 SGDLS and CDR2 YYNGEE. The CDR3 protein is CASSATTGVETQYF. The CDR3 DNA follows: TGTGCCAGCAGCGCCACGACAGGGGTGGAGACCCAGTACTTC.

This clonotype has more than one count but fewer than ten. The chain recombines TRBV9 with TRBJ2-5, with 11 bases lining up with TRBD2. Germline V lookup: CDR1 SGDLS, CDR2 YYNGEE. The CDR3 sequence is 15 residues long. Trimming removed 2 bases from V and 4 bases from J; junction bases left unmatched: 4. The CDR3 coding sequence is TGTGCCAGCAGCGTTAGCGGGAGGGCAGGAGAGACCCAGTACTTC. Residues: CASSVSGRAGETQYF.

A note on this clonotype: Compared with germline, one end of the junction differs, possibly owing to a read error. CDR3 DNA sequence: TGTGCCAGCAGGTGGACAGGGTCGAACACCAGGGAGCTGTTTTTT. Protein product: CASRWTGSNTRELFF. V usage is TRBV12-3 or TRBV12-4 and J usage is TRBJ2-2, with 8 bases identical to TRBD1. The CDR3 contains 15 residues.

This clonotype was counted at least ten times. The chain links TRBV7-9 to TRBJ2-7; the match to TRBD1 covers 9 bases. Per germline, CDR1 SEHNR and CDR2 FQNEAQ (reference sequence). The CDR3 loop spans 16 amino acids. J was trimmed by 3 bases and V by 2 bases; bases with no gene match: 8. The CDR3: CASSLTNRGLIYEQYF. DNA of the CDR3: TGTGCCAGCAGCTTAACGAACAGGGGGCTAATCTACGAGCAGTACTTC.

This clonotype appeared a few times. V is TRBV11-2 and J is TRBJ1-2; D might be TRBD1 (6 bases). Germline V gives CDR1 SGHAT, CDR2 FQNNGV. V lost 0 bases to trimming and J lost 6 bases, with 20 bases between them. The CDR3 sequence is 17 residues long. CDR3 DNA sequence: TGTGCCAGCAGCTTAGATCGTTTGCGGGGGCAGTCGGATGGCTACACCTTC. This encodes CASSLDRLRGQSDGYTF.

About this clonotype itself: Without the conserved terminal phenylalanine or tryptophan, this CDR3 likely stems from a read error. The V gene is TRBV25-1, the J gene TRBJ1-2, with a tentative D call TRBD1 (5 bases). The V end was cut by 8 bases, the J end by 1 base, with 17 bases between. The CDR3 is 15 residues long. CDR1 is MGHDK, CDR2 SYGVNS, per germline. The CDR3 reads CASEHPAGGNYGYTL. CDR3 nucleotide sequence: TGTGCCAGCGAGCATCCCGCCGGGGGTAACTATGGCTACACCCTC.

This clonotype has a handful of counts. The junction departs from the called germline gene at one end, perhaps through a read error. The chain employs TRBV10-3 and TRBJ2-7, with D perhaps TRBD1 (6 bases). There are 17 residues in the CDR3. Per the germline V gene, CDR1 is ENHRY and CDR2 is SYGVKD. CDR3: CASSEFVYRDNSYEQYF. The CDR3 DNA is TGTGCCAGCAGTGAATTTGTTTACCGGGACAATTCCTACGAGCAGTACTTC.

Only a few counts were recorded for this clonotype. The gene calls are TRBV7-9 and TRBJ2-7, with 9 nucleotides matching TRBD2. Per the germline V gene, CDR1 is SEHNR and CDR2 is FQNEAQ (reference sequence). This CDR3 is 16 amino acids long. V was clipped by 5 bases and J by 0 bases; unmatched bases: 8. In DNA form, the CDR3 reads TGTGCCAGCAGCCAATTCGAGACTAGCGGCTCCTACGAGCAGTACTTC. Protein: CASSQFETSGSYEQYF.

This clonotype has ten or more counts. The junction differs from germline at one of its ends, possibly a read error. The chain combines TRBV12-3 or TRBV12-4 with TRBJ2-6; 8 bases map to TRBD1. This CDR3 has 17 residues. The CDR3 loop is CASSLDRGPSGANVLTF. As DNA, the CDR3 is TGTGCCAGCAGCTTAGACAGGGGTCCCTCTGGGGCCAACGTCCTGACTTTC.

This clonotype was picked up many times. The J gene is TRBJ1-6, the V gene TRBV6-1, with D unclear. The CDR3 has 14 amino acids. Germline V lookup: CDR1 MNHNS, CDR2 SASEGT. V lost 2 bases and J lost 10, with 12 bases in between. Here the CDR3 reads CASSETELGSPLHF. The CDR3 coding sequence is TGTGCCAGCAGTGAAACGGAACTCGGCTCACCCCTCCACTTT.

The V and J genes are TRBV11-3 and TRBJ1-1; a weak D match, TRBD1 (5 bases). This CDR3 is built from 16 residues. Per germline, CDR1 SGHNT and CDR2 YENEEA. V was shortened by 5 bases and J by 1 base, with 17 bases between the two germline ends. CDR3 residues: CASSPKAPGTNTEAFF. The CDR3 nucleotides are TGTGCCAGCAGCCCCAAGGCTCCGGGGACGAACACTGAAGCTTTCTTT.

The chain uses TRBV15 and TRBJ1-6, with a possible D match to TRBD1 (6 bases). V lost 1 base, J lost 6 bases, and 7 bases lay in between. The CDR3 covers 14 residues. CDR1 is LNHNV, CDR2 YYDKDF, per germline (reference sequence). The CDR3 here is CATSRGTANSPLHF. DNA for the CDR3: TGTGCCACCAGCAGAGGGACAGCTAATTCACCCCTCCACTTT.

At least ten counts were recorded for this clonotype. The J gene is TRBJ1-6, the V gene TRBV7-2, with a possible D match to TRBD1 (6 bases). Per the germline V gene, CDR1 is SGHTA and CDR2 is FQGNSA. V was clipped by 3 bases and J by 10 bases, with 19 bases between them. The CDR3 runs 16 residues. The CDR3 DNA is TGTGCCAGCAGCTTTCCGGGACACTGGAGGGGATCACCCCTCCACTTT. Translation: CASSFPGHWRGSPLHF.

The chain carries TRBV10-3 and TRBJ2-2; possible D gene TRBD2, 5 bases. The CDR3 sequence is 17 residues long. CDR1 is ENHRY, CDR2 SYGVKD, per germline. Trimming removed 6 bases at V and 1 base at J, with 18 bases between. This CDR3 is CAISPDVATMNTGELFF. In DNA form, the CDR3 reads TGTGCCATCAGCCCCGACGTAGCGACGATGAACACCGGGGAGCTGTTTTTT.

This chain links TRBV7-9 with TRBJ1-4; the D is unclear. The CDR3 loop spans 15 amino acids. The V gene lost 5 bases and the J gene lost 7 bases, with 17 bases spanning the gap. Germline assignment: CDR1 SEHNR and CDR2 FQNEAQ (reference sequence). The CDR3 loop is CASSRVGVAGEKLFF. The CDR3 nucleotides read TGTGCCAGCAGCCGGGTTGGGGTTGCAGGTGAAAAACTGTTTTTT.

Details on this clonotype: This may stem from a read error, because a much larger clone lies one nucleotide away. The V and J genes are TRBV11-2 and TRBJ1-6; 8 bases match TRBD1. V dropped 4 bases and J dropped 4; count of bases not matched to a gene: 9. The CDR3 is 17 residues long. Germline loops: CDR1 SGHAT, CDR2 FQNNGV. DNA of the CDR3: TGTGCCAGCAGCTCACACAGGGGGTCGAGTTATAATTCACCCCTCCACTTT. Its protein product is CASSSHRGSSYNSPLHF.

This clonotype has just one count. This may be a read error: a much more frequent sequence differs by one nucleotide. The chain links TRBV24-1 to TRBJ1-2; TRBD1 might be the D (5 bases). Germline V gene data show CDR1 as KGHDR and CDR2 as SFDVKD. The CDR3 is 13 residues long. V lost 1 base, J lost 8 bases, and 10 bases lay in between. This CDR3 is CATSDFDSLGYTF. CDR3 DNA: TGTGCCACCAGTGATTTCGACAGCTTGGGCTACACCTTC.

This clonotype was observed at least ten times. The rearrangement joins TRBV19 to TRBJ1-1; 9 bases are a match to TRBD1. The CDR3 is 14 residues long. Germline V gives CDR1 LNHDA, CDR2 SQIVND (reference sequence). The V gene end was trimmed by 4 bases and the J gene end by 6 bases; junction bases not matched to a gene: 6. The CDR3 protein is CASSTRTGEAEAFF. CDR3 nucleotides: TGTGCCAGTAGTACTCGGACAGGGGAAGCTGAAGCTTTCTTT.

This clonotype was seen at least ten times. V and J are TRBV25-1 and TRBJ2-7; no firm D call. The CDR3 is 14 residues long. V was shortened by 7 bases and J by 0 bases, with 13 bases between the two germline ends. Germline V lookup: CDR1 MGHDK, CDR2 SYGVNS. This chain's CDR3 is CASTKPGSSYEQYF. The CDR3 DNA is TGTGCCAGCACCAAACCCGGTAGCTCCTACGAGCAGTACTTC.

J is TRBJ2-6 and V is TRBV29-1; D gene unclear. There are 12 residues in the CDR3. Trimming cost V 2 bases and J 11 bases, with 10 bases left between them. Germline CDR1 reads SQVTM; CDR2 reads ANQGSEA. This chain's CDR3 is CSVELRPYVLTF. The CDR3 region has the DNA TGCAGCGTTGAACTGAGGCCCTACGTCCTGACTTTC.